This T cell receptor (beta chain) was sequenced in a study of T cell responses to AZD1222 COVID-19 vaccine. With regard to this clone: The antigen remains undetermined.

Study outcomes and limitations: The donor cohort was predominantly white British with a female majority, and clonal diversity may have been underestimated.

Germline CDR1 reads SEHNR; CDR2 reads FQNEAQ (reference sequence). The CDR3 extends over 12 amino acids. Trimming cost V 7 bases and J 10 bases; bases outside gene matches: 6. Using immunoSEQ multiplex PCR, the repertoire was profiled, and TCRdb retains in-frame clones only, with some absent. The table has 130,000 to 150,000 clones, roughly 87% seen once. The chain carries TRBV7-9 and TRBJ2-1; TRBD1 aligns across 8 bases. Sequencing used peripheral blood, obtained 28 days after the second dose of the MenACWY control vaccine. The receptor was isolated from an adult who received the MenACWY meningococcal vaccine as a control. The DNA for the CDR3 is TGTGCCAGCAATCCAGGGGGCCAAGAGCAGTTCTTC. Translated: CASNPGGQEQFF.